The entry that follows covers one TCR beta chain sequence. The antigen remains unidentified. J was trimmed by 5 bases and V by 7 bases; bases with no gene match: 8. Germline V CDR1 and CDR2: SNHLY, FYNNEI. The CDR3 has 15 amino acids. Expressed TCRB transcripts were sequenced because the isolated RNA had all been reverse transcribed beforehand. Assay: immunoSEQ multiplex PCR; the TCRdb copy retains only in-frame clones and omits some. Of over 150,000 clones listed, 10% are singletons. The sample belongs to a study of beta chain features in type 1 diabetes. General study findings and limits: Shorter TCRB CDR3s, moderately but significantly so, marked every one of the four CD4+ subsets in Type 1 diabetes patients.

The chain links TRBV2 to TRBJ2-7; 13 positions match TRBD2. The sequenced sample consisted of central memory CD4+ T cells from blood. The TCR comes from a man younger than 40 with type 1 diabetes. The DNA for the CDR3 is TGTGCCAGCACTATTATGGGACTAGCGGGACACGAGCAGTACTTC. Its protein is CASTIMGLAGHEQYF. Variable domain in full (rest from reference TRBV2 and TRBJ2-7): EPEVTQTPSHQVTQMGQEVILRCVPISNHLYFYWYRQILGQKVEFLVSFYNNEISEKSEIFDDQFSVERPDGSNFTLKIRSTKLEDSAMYFCASTIMGLAGHEQYFGPGTRLTVT.